These 15 T cell receptor beta chains were sequenced from one sample in a study of T cell responses to AZD1222 COVID-19 vaccine. Measured with immunoSEQ multiplex PCR; TCRdb has only the in-frame clones, and not every one. Of a few hundred thousand clones in the sample, roughly 93% are singletons; the top ten hold around 0.5%. Sequencing used peripheral blood, obtained on day 0 of AZD1222 vaccination. The source of these receptors is an adult in good health.

This clone appeared a single time. V and J are TRBV5-1 and TRBJ2-5; the D gene is possibly TRBD2 (5 bases). Germline-derived CDR1 and CDR2 are SGHRS and YFSETQ. Trimming removed 1 base from V and 4 bases from J, with 11 bases in between. The CDR3 totals 14 residues. DNA of the CDR3: TGCGCCAGCAGCTTGTCGGGGTATGGAGAGACCCAGTACTTC. It yields the protein CASSLSGYGETQYF.

V usage is TRBV28 and J usage is TRBJ1-5; 8 bases agree with TRBD1. The CDR3 runs to 15 residues. In germline, CDR1 is MDHEN, CDR2 SYDVKM. V trimming: 5 bases; J trimming: 5 bases; junction bases outside the gene matches: 8. CDR3 in DNA: TGTGCCAGCAGTGTAGGACAGGGACGACATCAGCCCCAGCATTTT. As protein: CASSVGQGRHQPQHF.

This chain links TRBV4-2 with TRBJ1-4, with TRBD1 matching 7 bases. J lost 8 bases, V lost 4 bases, and 7 bases had no gene match. The CDR3 loop spans 14 amino acids. Germline V gives CDR1 LGHNA, CDR2 YNFKEQ. This CDR3 is CASSPQGDEEKLFF. CDR3 DNA sequence: TGTGCCAGCAGCCCCCAGGGGGACGAGGAAAAACTGTTTTTT.

The CDR3 coding sequence is TGTGCCAGCAGCACAGGGACAGGCTACACCTTC. This translates into CASSTGTGYTF. J is TRBJ1-2 and V is TRBV6-2 or TRBV6-3; a possible D gene is TRBD1 (6 bases). The CDR3 length is 11 residues. CDR1 MNHEY and CDR2 SVGEGT come from the germline V gene. The V end lost 6 bases, the J end lost 8 bases, and 10 bases lay between the germline ends.

This clone was observed a handful of times. The J gene is TRBJ2-7, the V gene TRBV2, with 11 bases lining up with TRBD2. Germline-derived CDR1 and CDR2 are SNHLY and FYNNEI. The V and J ends lost 6 bases and 2 bases, in that order; junction bases with no gene match: 6. The CDR3 is made up of 15 amino acids. The CDR3 region is CASRPTSGAAYEQYF. The CDR3, as DNA: TGTGCCAGCAGGCCGACTAGCGGGGCAGCCTACGAGCAGTACTTC. Drawing the rest from reference TRBV2 and TRBJ2-7, the complete variable domain is EPEVTQTPSHQVTQMGQEVILRCVPISNHLYFYWYRQILGQKVEFLVSFYNNEISEKSEIFDDQFSVERPDGSNFTLKIRSTKLEDSAMYFCASRPTSGAAYEQYFGPGTRLTVT.

In its sample, this clone was seen once. V is TRBV29-1 and J is TRBJ1-1, with 9 bases matching TRBD1. Germline assignment: CDR1 SQVTM and CDR2 ANQGSEA. The CDR3 length is 12 residues. V was pared by 7 bases and J by 5 bases, with 5 bases of the junction left unmatched. The DNA for the CDR3 is TGCAGCGCCTCCGGGACAGGGACTGAAGCTTTCTTT. Translating gives CSASGTGTEAFF.

The rearrangement joins TRBV18 to TRBJ2-3; D might be TRBD1 (5 bases). The V gene lost 4 bases and the J gene lost 0 bases, with 20 bases spanning the gap. This CDR3 has 18 residues. The germline CDR1 and CDR2 sequences are KGHSH and LQKENI. The DNA of the CDR3 is TGTGCCAGCTCACTCTACACCATGACAGTCCGGAGCACAGATACGCAGTATTTT. Amino acids: CASSLYTMTVRSTDTQYF.

The CDR3 loop is CASSHWGVSNTEAFF. CDR3 DNA: TGCGCCAGCAGCCATTGGGGGGTTTCGAACACTGAAGCTTTCTTT. The V and J genes are TRBV4-1 and TRBJ1-1; TRBD1 might be the D (5 bases). Germline V lookup: CDR1 MGHRA, CDR2 YSYEKL. V was clipped by 3 bases and J by 1 base, with 12 bases between them. The CDR3 spans 15 residues.

This chain joins TRBV28 and TRBJ1-4; D is possibly TRBD1 (6 bases). V dropped 5 bases and J dropped 4 bases, with 17 bases sitting between them. Germline V gene lookup returns CDR1 MDHEN and CDR2 SYDVKM. This CDR3 region has 16 residues. The CDR3 loop reads CASSLRVGANNEKLFF. Written as DNA, the CDR3 is TGTGCCAGCAGTCTCCGGGTGGGGGCTAATAATGAAAAACTGTTTTTT.

This chain uses TRBV2 with TRBJ2-7; TRBD1 matches at 7 bases. CDR3 size: 14 residues. The junction had 10 bases not matched to a gene; V was cut back by 8 bases and J by 3 bases. Germline CDR1 is SNHLY and CDR2 is FYNNEI. Written as DNA, the CDR3 is TGTGCCAGCTATCGTCCCGGGACAGTCTACGAGCAGTACTTC. This encodes CASYRPGTVYEQYF. Combining the CDR3 with reference TRBV2 and TRBJ2-7 gives the whole variable domain EPEVTQTPSHQVTQMGQEVILRCVPISNHLYFYWYRQILGQKVEFLVSFYNNEISEKSEIFDDQFSVERPDGSNFTLKIRSTKLEDSAMYFCASYRPGTVYEQYFGPGTRLTVT.

The chain recombines TRBV5-6 with TRBJ2-3, with D unclear. V lost 4 bases, J lost 4 bases, and 10 bases lay in between. Germline V lookup: CDR1 SGHDT, CDR2 YYEEEE. CDR3 length: 13 amino acids. The CDR3, as DNA: TGTGCCAGCAGCCGGGTTTCAGCAGATACGCAGTATTTT. It translates to CASSRVSADTQYF.

The chain couples TRBV25-1 to TRBJ2-2; 9 bases agree with TRBD1. The ends lost 4 bases at V and 0 bases at J; junction bases unmatched: 9. This CDR3 contains 18 residues. Germline CDR1 MGHDK, CDR2 SYGVNS. The CDR3 sequence is CASSAPPGTGTNTGELFF. The DNA for the CDR3 is TGTGCCAGCAGTGCCCCGCCCGGGACAGGGACGAACACCGGGGAGCTGTTTTTT.

The V gene is TRBV24-1, the J gene TRBJ1-4; a weak D match, TRBD1 (5 bases). Trimming removed 4 bases from V and 3 bases from J, with 11 bases in between. Germline V gives CDR1 KGHDR, CDR2 SFDVKD. This CDR3 has 15 residues. DNA of the CDR3: TGTGCCACCAGTGACAACAGAGGGGCTAATGAAAAACTGTTTTTT. Its translation is CATSDNRGANEKLFF.

The chain links TRBV5-1 to TRBJ1-3; D call uncertain. Looked up from germline, CDR1 is SGHRS and CDR2 is YFSETQ. The CDR3 consists of 16 residues. V lost 0 bases to trimming and J lost 1 base, with 11 bases between them. Here the CDR3 reads CASSLAERTSGNTIYF. In nucleotides, the CDR3 is TGCGCCAGCAGCTTGGCGGAGCGTACTTCTGGAAACACCATATATTTT. The full variable domain, in which reference TRBV5-1 and TRBJ1-3 provide the parts outside the CDR3, is KAGVTQTPRYLIKTRGQQVTLSCSPISGHRSVSWYQQTPGQGLQFLFEYFSETQRNKGNFPGRFSGRQFSNSRSEMNVSTLELGDSALYLCASSLAERTSGNTIYFGEGSWLTVV.

The rearrangement joins TRBV19 to TRBJ2-1; a weak D match, TRBD2 (5 bases). The germline V gene encodes CDR1 LNHDA and CDR2 SQIVND (reference sequence). Trimming removed 11 bases at V and 10 bases at J, with 15 bases between. This CDR3 has 11 residues. The DNA for the CDR3 is TGTGCCTCCGGGATTTACAGCGAGCAGTTCTTC. Residues: CASGIYSEQFF.